Described below is a single T cell receptor (beta chain) sequence and its context. Its antigen is not known. The data were taken from a study of OX40 agonist ivuxolimab in advanced cancers. Study findings and constraints: The CD4+ and CD8+ T cells in the blood had expanded clonally by week 6 at 0.1 to 3.0 mg/kg.

TCRdb's table, derived via immunoSEQ multiplex PCR, lists solely in-frame clones and lacks some. The data show tens of thousands of clones, over 80% seen once. This CDR3 has 15 residues. Trimming pared 0 bases from V and 3 bases from J, leaving 8 bases between. Per germline, CDR1 SEHNR and CDR2 FQNEAQ (reference sequence). The sample was CD4+ or CD8+ T cells sorted from blood, taken in a trial of the OX40 agonist ivuxolimab. The TCR was taken from an adult with an advanced solid tumor such as melanoma, head and neck, liver or kidney cancer. V usage is TRBV7-9 and J usage is TRBJ1-4; D not resolved. CDR3 in amino acids: CASSLAGRANEKLFF. The DNA of the CDR3 is TGTGCCAGCAGCTTAGCCGGGAGGGCTAATGAAAAACTGTTTTTT.